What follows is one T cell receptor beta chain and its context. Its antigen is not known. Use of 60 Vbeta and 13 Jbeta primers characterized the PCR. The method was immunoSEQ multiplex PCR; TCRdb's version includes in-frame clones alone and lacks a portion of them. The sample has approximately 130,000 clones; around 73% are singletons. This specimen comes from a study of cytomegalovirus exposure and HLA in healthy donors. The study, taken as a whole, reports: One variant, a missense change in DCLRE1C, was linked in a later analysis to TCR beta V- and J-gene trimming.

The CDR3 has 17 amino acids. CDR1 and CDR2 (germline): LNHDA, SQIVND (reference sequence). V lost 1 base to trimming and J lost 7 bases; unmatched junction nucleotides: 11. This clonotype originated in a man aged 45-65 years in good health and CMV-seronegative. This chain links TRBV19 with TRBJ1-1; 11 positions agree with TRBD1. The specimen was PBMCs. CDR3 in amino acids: CASSIGTGGVNSGEAFF. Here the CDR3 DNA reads TGTGCCAGTAGTATAGGGACAGGGGGCGTAAATTCGGGTGAAGCTTTCTTT.